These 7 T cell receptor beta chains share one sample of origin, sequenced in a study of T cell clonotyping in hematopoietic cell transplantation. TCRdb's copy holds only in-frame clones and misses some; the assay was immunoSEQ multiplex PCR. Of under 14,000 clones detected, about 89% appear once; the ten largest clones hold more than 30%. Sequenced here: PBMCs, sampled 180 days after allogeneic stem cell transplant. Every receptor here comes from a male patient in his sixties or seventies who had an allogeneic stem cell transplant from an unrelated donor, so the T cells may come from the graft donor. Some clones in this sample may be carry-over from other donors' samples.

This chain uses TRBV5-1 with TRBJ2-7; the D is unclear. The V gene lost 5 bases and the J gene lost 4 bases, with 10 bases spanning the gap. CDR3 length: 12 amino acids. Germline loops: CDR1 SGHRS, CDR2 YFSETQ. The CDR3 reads CASSSGGYEQYF. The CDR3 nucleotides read TGCGCCAGCAGTTCGGGTGGGTACGAGCAGTACTTC.

The DNA for the CDR3 is TGTGCCAGCAGCTTTGGGGGATCGGGGGGCTACGAGCAGTACTTC. Amino acids: CASSFGGSGGYEQYF. The chain carries TRBV13 and TRBJ2-7, with TRBD2 identical over 7 bases. This CDR3 contains 15 residues. Germline-derived CDR1 and CDR2 are PRHDT and FYEKMQ (reference sequence). V lost 3 bases, J lost 3 bases, and 8 bases stayed unmatched.

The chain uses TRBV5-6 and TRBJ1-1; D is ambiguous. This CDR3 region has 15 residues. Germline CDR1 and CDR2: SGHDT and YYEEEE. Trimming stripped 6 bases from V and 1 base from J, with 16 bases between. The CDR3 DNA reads TGTGCCAGCACCCTTCGAGGCAATGGGAACACTGAAGCTTTCTTT. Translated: CASTLRGNGNTEAFF. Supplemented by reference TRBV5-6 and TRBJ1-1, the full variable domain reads DAGVTQSPTHLIKTRGQQVTLRCSPKSGHDTVSWYQQALGQGPQFIFQYYEEEERQRGNFPDRFSGHQFPNYSSELNVNALLLGDSALYLCASTLRGNGNTEAFFGQGTRLTVV.

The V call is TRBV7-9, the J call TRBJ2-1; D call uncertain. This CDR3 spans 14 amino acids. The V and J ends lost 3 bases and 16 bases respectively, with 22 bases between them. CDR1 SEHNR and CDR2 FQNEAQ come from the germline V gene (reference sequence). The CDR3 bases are TGTGCCAGCAGCTTGTTTGACTCCGAGGATGATGCTTTCTTC. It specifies CASSLFDSEDDAFF.

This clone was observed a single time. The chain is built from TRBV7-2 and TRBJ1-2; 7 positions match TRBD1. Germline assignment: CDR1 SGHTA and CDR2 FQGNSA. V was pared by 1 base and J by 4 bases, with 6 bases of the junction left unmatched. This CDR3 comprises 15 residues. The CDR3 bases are TGTGCCAGCAGCTTAGGGACTCAGGGGGTCTATGGCTACACCTTC. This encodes CASSLGTQGVYGYTF.

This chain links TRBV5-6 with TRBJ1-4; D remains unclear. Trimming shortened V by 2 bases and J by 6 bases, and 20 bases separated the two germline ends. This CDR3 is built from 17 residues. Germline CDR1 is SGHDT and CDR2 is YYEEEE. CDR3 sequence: CASSFTSDGEIYEKLFF. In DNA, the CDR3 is TGTGCCAGCAGCTTTACCAGCGACGGAGAGATTTATGAAAAACTGTTTTTT.

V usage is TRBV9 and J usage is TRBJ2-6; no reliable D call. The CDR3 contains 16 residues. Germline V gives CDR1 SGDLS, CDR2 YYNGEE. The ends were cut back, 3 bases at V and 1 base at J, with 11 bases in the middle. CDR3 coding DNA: TGTGCCAGCAGCGCCCATGGGGAATCTGGGGCCAACGTCCTGACTTTC. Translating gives CASSAHGESGANVLTF.